This TCR beta chain was obtained from a study of CD8 T cells in ankylosing spondylitis. In TCRdb, the 5' RACE reads were re-called with MiXCR into one record per CDR3 protein. The sample records more than 150,000 distinct CDR3 sequences, around 13% being singletons. This clonotype was counted only a few times. The clonotype originates from a female donor with ankylosing spondylitis or in good health (not recorded which). Source material: blood, either unsorted or a sorted T cell fraction (not recorded which).

CDR3 coding DNA: TGTGCCAGCAGCCATGGAGCGGCCAACTACAATGAGCAGTTCTTC. Protein sequence: CASSHGAANYNEQFF. The V and J genes are TRBV6-1 and TRBJ2-1; D may be TRBD2 (5 bases). With 6 bases removed from V and 3 bases from J, the gap between germline ends came to 15 bases. The CDR3 is 15 residues long. Germline CDR1 is MNHNS and CDR2 is SASEGT.